This TCR beta chain was sequenced for a study of T cells in Graves' hyperthyroidism and ophthalmopathy (dated by TCRdb to the late 2010s). Regarding the research as a whole: Peripheral blood was sampled at the time of initial diagnosis, prior to any treatment. To identify TCR V-J signatures that set the groups apart, the researchers used a discovery cohort of 90 to 100 patients, made up of about 44 with Graves' ophthalmopathy and some 60 with stable Graves' hyperthyroidism. An independent validation cohort of fewer than 20 hyperthyroidism patients and about 15 patients who later progressed to ophthalmopathy tested prospective prediction of ophthalmopathy. The roughly 91 discovery patients were randomly divided into training and test sets at a 7:3 ratio. The study also compared thyroid tissue and blood T-cell repertoires from more than five Graves' hyperthyroidism patients. Following sampling, methimazole starting at 30 mg daily was given to hyperthyroidism patients, and high-dose intravenous methylprednisolone was given to ophthalmopathy patients. The paper reports TCR Vbeta CDR3 sequencing of some 140 peripheral blood samples: 40 to 45 ophthalmopathy, roughly 80 hyperthyroidism and 17 progressor patients.

The CDR3 runs 15 residues from the cysteine to the phenylalanine. Only the CDR3 DNA is retained, 45 bases long and in frame from the first base. The germline V gene (reference sequence) specifies DFQATT as CDR1 and SNEGSKA as CDR2. V is cut back by 0 bases and J by 9 bases, with 11 bases in the junction unmatched. Amplification of TCR beta CDR3 regions was carried out from RNA transcripts. The first round of RT-PCR for the TCR CDR3 was performed with the HTBI primer set and the Qiagen OneStep RT-PCR kit. Libraries were constructed in a second round of multiplex PCR, after which size selection and purification were performed. The libraries were sequenced on an Illumina HiSeq2000 using paired-end 100 bp reads. The paper's data handling went like this. SOAPnuke was used to process the raw data, removing reads that contained adapters or uncalled bases, had a mean Phred below 15, or lacked an exact match to the constant primer or identifier. High-quality paired reads were merged using COPE v1.2.5, and each unique nucleotide sequence was defined as a clonotype. MiTCR v1.1 was used to align clonotypes to the IMGT TRBV, TRBD and TRBJ reference segments. Only V-J combinations with frequency above 0.0001, covering 99% to 99.2% of repertoires, were analysed. A TCS score was defined as the ratio between F50 (clonal expansion) and ExV (chaos), using BLOSUM62-based TCRdist between CDR3 peptides within each V-J. Welch's t-statistics and random forest reduced roughly 540 V-J features to roughly 13, which were used in a naive Bayes classifier (R e1071). Thyroid-blood repertoire similarity was quantified with the Morisita-Horn index. TCRdb applied fastp at Q25 and MiXCR to the public reads, then kept only in-frame beta chains. Each entry is one CDR3 protein sequence, shown with its most common DNA and genes. These V and J calls derive from TCRdb rather than the authors' analysis. This sample holds approximately 610,000 distinct CDR3 sequences; roughly 14% were observed only once. The leading ten clones occupy around 4.5% of the sample.

This clonotype was seen a handful of times. Its antigen remains unidentified. Qualities for individual bases were not recorded, and no much larger clone is one base off. Moderately to severely active disease, a Clinical Activity Score of at least 3, a NOSPECS grade of at least 4, and a duration under 3 months were present in ophthalmopathy patients. Any patient with an uncontrolled infection, another autoimmune disease, pregnancy or lactation was excluded. Diagnoses were established on the basis of clinical symptoms, serum thyroxine and TRAb, thyroid ultrasound, and orbital computed tomography. PBMCs were separated from 10 ml of fresh peripheral blood using Ficoll-Paque density gradient centrifugation. Total RNA was extracted using Trizol reagent, and RNA quality was assessed on an Agilent 2100 Bioanalyzer. Broader findings and caveats from the paper: Ophthalmopathy was separated from stable hyperthyroidism by a 13 V-J signature model, with approximately 90% sensitivity and roughly 84% specificity obtained in cross-validation and 80%/75% obtained in testing. No statistical method was used to fix the sample size in advance, and group allocation was not hidden from the investigators. During validation, the model predicted progression to ophthalmopathy a median of about 6.5 months ahead of onset, with more than 60% sensitivity and 72% to 85% specificity. Most expanded thyroid clonotypes (frequency above 0.001) were also detected in blood, a finding suggesting that blood repertoires may reflect thyroid immune responses.

The sequence came from a woman between 40 and 55 years old with Graves' ophthalmopathy. Sequencing was performed on blood. The V and J segments used are TRBV20-1 and TRBJ2-4; 7 bases in between match TRBD2. The CDR3 here reads CSAREQGGSWGIQYF. The DNA sequence is TGCAGTGCTAGAGAGCAGGGCGGGAGTTGGGGCATTCAGTACTTC.